This passage covers 3 T cell receptor beta chains from one sample sequenced in a study of T cells in tuberculosis (dated by TCRdb to the late 2010s). Libraries were constructed by the immunoSEQ multiplex PCR assay. TCRdb provides this immuneACCESS table in a form limited to in-frame rearrangements. Some clones are lacking; in checked studies, under half of them reflect an unresolved V gene, and why the rest are absent is not known. The sample table shows over 30,000 clones, and 85% to 95% are seen once. Of the sample, 7% to 9% is held by the ten largest clones. The sequenced material came from PBMCs. The receptors shown here come from a donor aged 5-35 years with latent tuberculosis or without tuberculosis infection. Some clones in this sample may be carry-over from other donors' samples.

This clone was counted a single time. The chain employs TRBV10-3 and TRBJ2-7; 11 bases are shared with TRBD2. This CDR3 comprises 15 residues. From germline, CDR1 is ENHRY and CDR2 SYGVKD. Germline trimming cut 9 bases from V and 1 base from J; bases unmatched to any gene: 8. CDR3 bases: TGTGCCATTCAAGAGGGACTAGCGGTTTCCTACGAGCAGTACTTC. Amino acid sequence: CAIQEGLAVSYEQYF.

This clone appeared once. The DNA of the CDR3 is TGTGCCAGTGGGGGTTACATCGGAGGGAGCTATGGCTACACCTTC. Translated, it gives CASGGYIGGSYGYTF. The chain has TRBV5-8 and TRBJ1-2; a weak D match, TRBD1 (5 bases). The germline V gene has CDR1 SGHTS and CDR2 YDEGEE. V was shortened by 8 bases and J by 4 bases, with 21 bases between the two germline ends. This CDR3 is 15 amino acids long.

The rearrangement links TRBV12-5 to TRBJ2-1; unclear D gene. V lost 0 bases and J lost 7, with 4 bases in between. The CDR3 totals 12 residues. Germline V gives CDR1 LGHNT, CDR2 FRNRAP. CDR3 nucleotides: TGTGCTAGTGGTTTGGTACAGAATGAGCAGTTCTTC. Translation: CASGLVQNEQFF.